The entry that follows covers one T cell receptor beta chain sequence. These data originate in a study of T cell responses to AZD1222 COVID-19 vaccine. The CDR3 totals 14 residues. CDR1 is MDHEN and CDR2 is SYDVKM in the germline V gene. The V gene end was trimmed by 5 bases and the J gene end by 6 bases; junction bases not matched to a gene: 8. Profiling relied on immunoSEQ multiplex PCR, and the TCRdb table lists in-frame clones only, not all of them. The table records more than 140,000 clones, approximately 88% of them present only once. This material consisted of peripheral blood, taken on day 0 of AZD1222 vaccination. The V and J genes are TRBV28 and TRBJ1-2; 8 bases agree with TRBD1. This TCR was recovered from an adult in good health. CDR3 nucleotides: TGTGCCAGCAGTGCCTCCCCAGGGGGCAATGGCTACACCTTC. Protein product: CASSASPGGNGYTF.